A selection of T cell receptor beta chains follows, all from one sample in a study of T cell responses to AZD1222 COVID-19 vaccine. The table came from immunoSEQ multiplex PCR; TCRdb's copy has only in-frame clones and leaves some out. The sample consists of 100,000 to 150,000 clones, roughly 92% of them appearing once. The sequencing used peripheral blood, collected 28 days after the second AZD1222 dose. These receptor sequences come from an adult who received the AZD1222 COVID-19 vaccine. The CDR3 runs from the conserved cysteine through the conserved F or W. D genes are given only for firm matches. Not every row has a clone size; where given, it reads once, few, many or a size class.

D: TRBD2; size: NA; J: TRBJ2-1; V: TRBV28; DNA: TGTGCCAGCAGCTCGAGCGGGGCCAATGAGCAGTTCTTC; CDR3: CASSSSGANEQFF
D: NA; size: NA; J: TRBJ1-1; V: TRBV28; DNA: TGTGCCAGCAGTCCCGGGGGTAGGGCTGCTGAAGCTTTCTTT; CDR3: CASSPGGRAAEAFF
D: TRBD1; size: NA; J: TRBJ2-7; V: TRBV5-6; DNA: TGTGCCAGCAGCAGACAGGGCGGAGAGCAGTACTTC; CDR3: CASSRQGGEQYF
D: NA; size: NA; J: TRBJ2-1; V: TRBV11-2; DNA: TGTGCCAGCAGCTTAGCGGGACTTTACAATGAGCAGTTCTTC; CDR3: CASSLAGLYNEQFF
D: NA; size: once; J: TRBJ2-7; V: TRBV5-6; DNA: TGTGCCAGCAGCTTGGTGTTGAGAAGCTCCTACGAGCAGTACTTC; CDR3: CASSLVLRSSYEQYF
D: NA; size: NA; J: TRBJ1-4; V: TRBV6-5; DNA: TGTGCCAGCAGCCCAAGGACACCAAATGAAAAACTGTTTTTT; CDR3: CASSPRTPNEKLFF
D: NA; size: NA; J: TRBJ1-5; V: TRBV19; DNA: TGTGCCAGTAGTTTCGACAGCAATCAGCCCCAGCATTTT; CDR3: CASSFDSNQPQHF
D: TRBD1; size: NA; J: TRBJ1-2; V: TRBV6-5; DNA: TGTGCCAGCCATGAACAGGGGCGAAATAACTATGGCTACACCTTC; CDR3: CASHEQGRNNYGYTF
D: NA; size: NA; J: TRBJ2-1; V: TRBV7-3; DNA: TGTGCCAGCAGCCCCCAGGGTAGGGATGAGCAGTTCTTC; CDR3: CASSPQGRDEQFF
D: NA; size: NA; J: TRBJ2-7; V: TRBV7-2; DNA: TGTGCCAGCAGCTTAGGCCAGGTCGAGTACTTC; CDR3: CASSLGQVEYF
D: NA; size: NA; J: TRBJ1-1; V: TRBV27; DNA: TGTGCCAGCAGTTTATCAGGGGGAAGGTACACTGAAGCTTTCTTT; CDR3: CASSLSGGRYTEAFF
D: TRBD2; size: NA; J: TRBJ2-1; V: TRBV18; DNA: TGTGCCAGCTCACCAACAGGGAAGCGGGAGGACAATGAGCAGTTCTTC; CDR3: CASSPTGKREDNEQFF
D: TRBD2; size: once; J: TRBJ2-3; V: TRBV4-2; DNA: TGTGCCAGCAGCCAAGCGCCAGACCTAGCGGGGACAGATACGCAGTATTTT; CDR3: CASSQAPDLAGTDTQYF
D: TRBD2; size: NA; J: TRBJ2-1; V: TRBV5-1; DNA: TGCGCCAGCAGACCTAGCGGCTCCTACAATGAGCAGTTCTTC; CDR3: CASRPSGSYNEQFF
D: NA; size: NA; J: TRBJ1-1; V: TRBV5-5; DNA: TGTGCCAGCAGCTTGTCTCAGAGGAACACTGAAGCTTTCTTT; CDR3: CASSLSQRNTEAFF
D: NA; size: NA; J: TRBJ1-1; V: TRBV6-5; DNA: TGTGCCAGCAGGACGAGGGGGAACACTGAAGCTTTCTTT; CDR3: CASRTRGNTEAFF
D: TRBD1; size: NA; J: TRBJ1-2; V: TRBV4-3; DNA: TGCGCCAGCAGCCAAGGGAGCAGGGGGTATGGCTACACCTTC; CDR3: CASSQGSRGYGYTF
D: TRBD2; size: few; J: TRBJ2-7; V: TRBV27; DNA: TGTGCCAGCAGTTTACAACTAGCGGGAGTCAATGAGCAGTACTTC; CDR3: CASSLQLAGVNEQYF
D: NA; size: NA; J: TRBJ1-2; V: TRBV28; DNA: TGTGCCAGCAGTTTACGTTTGGGGACGGGCGGTGGCTACACCTTC; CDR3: CASSLRLGTGGGYTF
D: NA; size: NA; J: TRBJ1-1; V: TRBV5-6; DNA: TGTGCCAGCAGCTTCTTACAGGGTAGGAGGGGGGACACTGAAGCTTTCTTT; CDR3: CASSFLQGRRGDTEAFF
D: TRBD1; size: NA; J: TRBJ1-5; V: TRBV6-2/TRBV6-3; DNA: TGTGCCAGCAGCCCCCGGACAGGGGTTACTCAGCCCCAGCATTTT; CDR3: CASSPRTGVTQPQHF
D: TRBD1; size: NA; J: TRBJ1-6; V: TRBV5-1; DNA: TGCGCCAGCAGCCCGACAGGGGGGGTAGATAATTCACCCCTCCACTTT; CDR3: CASSPTGGVDNSPLHF
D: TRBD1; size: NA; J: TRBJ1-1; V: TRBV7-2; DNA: TGTGCCAGCAGCTCCATGACAGGGGATGGGAGAGCTTTCTTT; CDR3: CASSSMTGDGRAFF
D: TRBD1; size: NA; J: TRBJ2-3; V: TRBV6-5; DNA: TGTGCCAGCATCCCAGACAGGGGGGGCACAGATACGCAGTATTTT; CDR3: CASIPDRGGTDTQYF
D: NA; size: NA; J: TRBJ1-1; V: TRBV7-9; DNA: TGTGCCAGCAGCTTATCGCAGGGCATCACTGAAGCTTTCTTT; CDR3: CASSLSQGITEAFF
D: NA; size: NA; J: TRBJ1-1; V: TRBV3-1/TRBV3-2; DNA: TGTGCCAGCACTGCAAAAACAGCGGGGAACACTGAAGCTTTCTTT; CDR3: CASTAKTAGNTEAFF
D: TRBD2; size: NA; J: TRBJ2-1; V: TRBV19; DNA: TGTGCCAGTAGCAAAAGCGGGGGACAATACAATGAGCAGTTCTTC; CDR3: CASSKSGGQYNEQFF
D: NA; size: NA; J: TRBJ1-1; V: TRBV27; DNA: TGTGCCAGCAGTCACAATTTGAACACTGAAGCTTTCTTT; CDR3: CASSHNLNTEAFF
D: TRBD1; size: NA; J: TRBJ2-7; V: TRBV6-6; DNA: TGTGCCAGCAGTTACTTGGGGACAGGGGGCGAGCAGTACTTC; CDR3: CASSYLGTGGEQYF
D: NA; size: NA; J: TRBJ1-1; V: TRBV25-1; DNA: TGTGCCAGCAGTGAATTTCGAGGGGGAAACACTGAAGCTTTCTTT; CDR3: CASSEFRGGNTEAFF
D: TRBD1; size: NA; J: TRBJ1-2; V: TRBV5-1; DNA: TGCGCCAGCAGCTTGGACGGGACAGGGAACGACTATGGCTACACCTTC; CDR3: CASSLDGTGNDYGYTF
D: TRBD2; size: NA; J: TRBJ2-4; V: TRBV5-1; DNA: TGCGCCAGCAGCTTGGGAGCGGGAGATGGCAAAAACATTCAGTACTTC; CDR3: CASSLGAGDGKNIQYF
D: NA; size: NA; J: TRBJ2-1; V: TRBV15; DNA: TGTGCCACCAGCAGAGAGGCGATACAGGAGCAGTTCTTC; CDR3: CATSREAIQEQFF
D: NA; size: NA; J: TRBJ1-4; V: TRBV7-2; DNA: TGTGCCAGCAGCTTAGGGGCAGCTCGTAGGGAAAAACTGTTTTTT; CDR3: CASSLGAARREKLFF
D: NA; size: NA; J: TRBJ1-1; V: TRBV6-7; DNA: TGTGCCAGCAGTGCAAACAGGGTGGCCGCCACTGAAGCTTTCTTT; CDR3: CASSANRVAATEAFF
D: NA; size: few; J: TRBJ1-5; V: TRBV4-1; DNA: TGCGCCAGCAGCCAAGAGAGATACAATCAGCCCCAGCATTTT; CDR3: CASSQERYNQPQHF
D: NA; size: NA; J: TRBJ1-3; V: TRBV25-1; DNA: TGTGCCAGCATATGGGGGACCACCATATATTTT; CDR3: CASIWGTTIYF
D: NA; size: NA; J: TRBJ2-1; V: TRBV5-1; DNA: TGCGCCAGCAGCCCTGGGGAGGGGGCTTACAATGAGCAGTTCTTC; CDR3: CASSPGEGAYNEQFF